The 22 T cell receptor beta chains given below trace back to one sample, sequenced in a study of Graves' ophthalmopathy and Graves' hyperthyroidism. Amplification of the TCR beta CDR3 regions used RNA transcripts (as template). RT-PCR with HTBI primers came first, then second-round multiplex PCR. TCRdb reprocessed the multiplex PCR reads via MiXCR and lists one record per CDR3 protein. The sample records 600,000 to 950,000 distinct CDR3 sequences, 40% being singletons. Sequences were obtained from peripheral blood. The receptors here all came from an adult man with Graves' ophthalmopathy.

This clonotype has ten or more counts. The chain carries TRBV7-2 and TRBJ2-7; 11 bases are shared with TRBD1. The germline gives CDR1 SGHTA, CDR2 FQGNSA. This CDR3 is 16 amino acids long. V shed 5 bases and J 3 bases; nucleotides not matched to a gene: 9. CDR3 region: CASSPTSGTGGYEQYF. CDR3 nucleotides: TGTGCCAGCAGCCCTACCTCAGGGACAGGGGGCTACGAGCAGTACTTC. Full variable domain (rest looked up from reference TRBV7-2 and TRBJ2-7): GAGVSQSPSNKVTEKGKDVELRCDPISGHTALYWYRQSLGQGLEFLIYFQGNSAPDKSGLPSDRFSAERTGGSVSTLTIQRTQQEDSAVYLCASSPTSGTGGYEQYFGPGTRLTVT.

V is TRBV11-2 and J is TRBJ2-5, with 14 bases aligning to TRBD2. The V segment lost 5 bases and the J segment 9 bases; nucleotides outside the gene matches: 14. CDR3 length: 17 amino acids. The germline gives CDR1 SGHAT, CDR2 FQNNGV. The CDR3 DNA reads as TGTGCCAGCAGCCTCGGACTAGCGGGGGGACCGTCGGGGGCCCAGTACTTC. Its protein product is CASSLGLAGGPSGAQYF.

The chain uses TRBV7-9 and TRBJ2-6; 10 positions agree with TRBD1. This CDR3 has 19 amino acids. V gave up 3 bases and J gave up 2 bases; unmatched junction bases: 10. From germline, CDR1 is SEHNR and CDR2 FQNEAQ (reference sequence). CDR3 sequence (DNA): TGTGCCAGCAGCTTCGGGCGGGACAGGGGTTTCGCTGGGGCCAACGTCCTGACTTTC. Amino acid sequence: CASSFGRDRGFAGANVLTF.

In its sample, this clonotype was seen many times. The rearrangement links TRBV10-3 to TRBJ1-1; D not resolved. CDR1 is ENHRY, CDR2 SYGVKD, per germline. V lost 0 bases and J lost 1, with 0 bases in between. This CDR3 comprises 12 residues. This chain's CDR3 is CAISESNTEAFF. Written as DNA, the CDR3 is TGTGCCATCAGTGAGTCGAACACTGAAGCTTTCTTT.

The chain recombines TRBV20-1 with TRBJ2-7, with D possibly matching TRBD2 (5 bases). The CDR3 has 15 amino acids. Trimming removed 0 bases at V and 3 bases at J, with 15 bases between. The V gene's germline CDR1 is DFQATT and CDR2 SNEGSKA (reference sequence). The CDR3: CSARDIRGRHYEQYF. DNA for the CDR3: TGCAGTGCTAGAGATATTCGGGGTCGTCACTACGAGCAGTACTTC.

This clonotype was recorded many times. This chain uses TRBV7-6 with TRBJ1-1; D is uncertain. Germline V gene lookup returns CDR1 SGHVS and CDR2 FNYEAQ. The V end was cut by 4 bases, the J end by 7 bases, with 19 bases between. The CDR3 consists of 15 residues. The CDR3 DNA sequence: TGTGCCAGCAGCTCCCGCCCATGGGAGAGGAGTGAAGCTTTCTTT. This gives the protein CASSSRPWERSEAFF.

The V gene is TRBV6-5, the J gene TRBJ2-5; D may match TRBD1 or TRBD2 (6 bases each). Germline V gene sequence: CDR1 MNHEY, CDR2 SVGAGI. The germline V and J ends were trimmed by 7 bases and 5 bases, with 20 bases remaining between them. CDR3 size: 15 residues. This chain's CDR3 is CASMVGGSRVETQYF. DNA of the CDR3: TGTGCCAGCATGGTAGGGGGGAGCAGGGTGGAGACCCAGTACTTC.

Turning to this clonotype: The junction shows a germline mismatch at one end, possibly a read error. The chain joins TRBV7-9 to TRBJ1-2, with D possibly TRBD1 on 5 matching bases. This CDR3 has 15 amino acids. The germline CDR1 and CDR2 sequences are SEHNR and FQNEAQ (reference sequence). As DNA, the CDR3 is TGTGCCACCAGCAGCTCGGTCGGACACATCTATGGCTACACCTTC. It codes for CATSSSVGHIYGYTF.

The count of this clonotype is one. V is TRBV29-1 and J is TRBJ1-4; tentative D call: TRBD1 (6 bases). This CDR3 spans 12 amino acids. Germline V gives CDR1 SQVTM, CDR2 ANQGSEA. The V end was cut by 8 bases, the J end by 8 bases, with 15 bases between. CDR3 nucleotides: TGCAGCACCCGACAGGCGGACGAAAAACTGTTTTTT. It specifies CSTRQADEKLFF. Together with reference TRBV29-1 and TRBJ1-4, the CDR3 gives the full variable domain: SAVISQKPSRDICQRGTSLTIQCQVDSQVTMMFWYRQQPGQSLTLIATANQGSEATYESGFVIDKFPISRPNLTFSTLTVSNMSPEDSSIYLCSTRQADEKLFFGSGTQLSVL.

This clonotype was seen many times. V is TRBV9 and J is TRBJ1-4; D remains unclear. The ends were cut back, 2 bases at V and 5 bases at J, with 7 bases in the middle. The CDR3 totals 13 residues. From germline, CDR1 is SGDLS and CDR2 YYNGEE. The CDR3 DNA is TGTGCCAGCAGCGTGGGCAAAAATGAAAAACTGTTTTTT. Its protein is CASSVGKNEKLFF. The complete variable domain, with remaining parts taken from reference TRBV9 and TRBJ1-4, reads DSGVTQTPKHLITATGQRVTLRCSPRSGDLSVYWYQQSLDQGLQFLIQYYNGEERAKGNILERFSAQQFPDLHSELNLSSLELGDSALYFCASSVGKNEKLFFGSGTQLSVL.

The chain employs TRBV5-1 and TRBJ2-2, with a possible D match to TRBD2 (6 bases). Germline lookup yields CDR1 SGHRS and CDR2 YFSETQ. This CDR3 spans 16 amino acids. V dropped 4 bases and J dropped 0 bases, with 13 bases sitting between them. Here the CDR3 DNA reads TGCGCCAGCAGCGGGCGACCTAGCGCGAACACCGGGGAGCTGTTTTTT. It encodes CASSGRPSANTGELFF.

The table lists this clonotype with a count of one. J is TRBJ1-5 and V is TRBV10-1, with 8 bases lining up with TRBD1. V shed 6 bases, J shed 6 bases, and the junction held 10 bases outside the gene matches. The germline gives CDR1 WNHNN, CDR2 SYGVQD (reference sequence). The CDR3 length is 15 residues. The CDR3: CASSQSTGGGQPQHF. CDR3 bases: TGCGCCAGCAGCCAGTCCACAGGGGGTGGTCAGCCCCAGCATTTT.

This clonotype was seen repeatedly, ten times or more. V usage is TRBV12-3 or TRBV12-4 and J usage is TRBJ1-1; weak D call: TRBD1 (6 bases). This CDR3 spans 15 amino acids. With 5 bases removed from V and 0 bases from J, the gap between germline ends came to 13 bases. In nucleotides, the CDR3 is TGTGCCAGCAGTCCAGAACAGGGCATGAACACTGAAGCTTTCTTT. Protein: CASSPEQGMNTEAFF.

This sequence joins TRBV19 and TRBJ2-7; D call uncertain. From germline, CDR1 is LNHDA and CDR2 SQIVND (reference sequence). The ends were cut back, 3 bases at V and 6 bases at J, with 9 bases in the middle. This CDR3 region has 12 residues. CDR3 region: CASSMEGSEQYF. CDR3 DNA sequence: TGTGCCAGTAGTATGGAAGGTAGCGAGCAGTACTTC. Full variable domain (outside the CDR3, taken from reference TRBV19 and TRBJ2-7): DGGITQSPKYLFRKEGQNVTLSCEQNLNHDAMYWYRQDPGQGLRLIYYSQIVNDFQKGDIAEGYSVSREKKESFPLTVTSAQKNPTAFYLCASSMEGSEQYFGPGTRLTVT.

This clonotype has at least ten counts. The chain links TRBV10-3 to TRBJ1-1; D not resolved. The CDR3 runs to 18 residues. Germline CDR1 reads ENHRY; CDR2 reads SYGVKD. Trimming cost V 0 bases and J 1 base, with 18 bases left between them. The CDR3, as DNA: TGTGCCATCAGTGAGTCACTAGGGCTGACGGCGCGGAACACTGAAGCTTTCTTT. Its protein product is CAISESLGLTARNTEAFF.

This clonotype was seen at least ten times. This chain joins TRBV9 and TRBJ1-3; D remains unclear. The germline V and J ends were trimmed by 0 bases and 7 bases, with 2 bases remaining between them. The CDR3 covers 11 residues. Germline lookup yields CDR1 SGDLS and CDR2 YYNGEE. CDR3 region: CASSVENTIYF. The CDR3 DNA follows: TGTGCCAGCAGCGTAGAGAACACCATATATTTT. The entire variable domain, with the rest obtained from reference TRBV9 and TRBJ1-3, is as follows: DSGVTQTPKHLITATGQRVTLRCSPRSGDLSVYWYQQSLDQGLQFLIQYYNGEERAKGNILERFSAQQFPDLHSELNLSSLELGDSALYFCASSVENTIYFGEGSWLTVV.

The chain uses TRBV6-6 and TRBJ1-5, with TRBD1 as a possible D gene (5 bases). This CDR3 is 15 amino acids long. Trimming shortened V by 4 bases and J by 6 bases, and 16 bases separated the two germline ends. Germline CDR1 is MNHNY and CDR2 is SVGAGI (reference sequence). The chain's CDR3 is CASSSTTSGSQPQHF. CDR3 coding DNA: TGTGCCAGCAGTTCCACCACTTCAGGGAGTCAGCCCCAGCATTTT.

Points on this clonotype: An end of the junction differs from the germline gene, which may be a read error. The J gene is TRBJ2-5, the V gene TRBV10-3; 11 bases match TRBD2. This CDR3 has 14 residues. Germline CDR1 and CDR2: ENHRY and SYGVKD. The CDR3, as DNA: TGTGCCATCAGTGGCCTAGCGGGAGGCTACGAGCAGAGCTTC. This encodes CAISGLAGGYEQSF.

The rearrangement joins TRBV9 to TRBJ1-1; maybe TRBD1 (5 bases). Trimming pared 0 bases from V and 4 bases from J, leaving 10 bases between. Germline lookup yields CDR1 SGDLS and CDR2 YYNGEE. The CDR3 has 14 amino acids. The CDR3 loop is CASSVDGGVTEAFF. The CDR3 DNA reads TGTGCCAGCAGCGTAGACGGAGGGGTCACTGAAGCTTTCTTT.

Only a few counts were recorded for this clonotype. The chain employs TRBV7-2 and TRBJ2-5; D ambiguous. Deletions cut 2 bases from V and 4 bases from J, with 20 bases between. Germline CDR1 SGHTA, CDR2 FQGNSA. The CDR3 consists of 17 residues. CDR3 protein: CASSLKRVGRSRETQYF. The CDR3 coding sequence is TGTGCCAGCAGCTTAAAACGGGTAGGGCGGAGTCGAGAGACCCAGTACTTC. Full variable domain (outside the CDR3, taken from reference TRBV7-2 and TRBJ2-5): GAGVSQSPSNKVTEKGKDVELRCDPISGHTALYWYRQSLGQGLEFLIYFQGNSAPDKSGLPSDRFSAERTGGSVSTLTIQRTQQEDSAVYLCASSLKRVGRSRETQYFGPGTRLLVL.

About this clonotype itself: A much bigger clone sits one base away, suggesting this may be a read error. The rearrangement links TRBV25-1 to TRBJ2-7, with TRBD2 as a possible D gene (5 bases). From germline, CDR1 is MGHDK and CDR2 SYGVNS. The CDR3 is 15 amino acids. DNA of the CDR3: TGTGCCAGCAGTCCCAATCGAGAGGGTCGGAACGAGCAGCACTTC. This translates into CASSPNREGRNEQHF.

The rearrangement links TRBV4-1 to TRBJ2-5; TRBD2 might be the D (7 bases). Germline V gives CDR1 MGHRA, CDR2 YSYEKL. The CDR3 loop spans 15 amino acids. Trimming left V 0 bases short and J 5 bases short, with 13 bases between. The chain's CDR3 is CASSQDRGGSETQYF. The CDR3 DNA follows: TGCGCCAGCAGCCAAGATCGCGGGGGCTCGGAGACCCAGTACTTC.